This TCR beta chain was captured by sequencing in a study of response to subunit inactivated influenza vaccine. A word on this clonotype: The antigen is not known.

TCRdb reprocessed the RT-PCR reads with MiXCR, giving one entry per CDR3 protein. This sample has hundreds of thousands of distinct CDR3 sequences; 14% occur once, and the top ten carry less than 9%. Study conclusions and caveats: A suggestion made by the authors is that each seasonal influenza vaccination recruits few new T cells.

Sequencing was performed on PBMCs from blood, taken around 14 days before vaccination. The sequence came from a man aged 50 to 59 who received an inactivated influenza vaccine.

The CDR3 loop is CASSYTLPSTSGNNEQFF. The CDR3 region has the DNA TGTGCCAGCAGTTACACCCTGCCCTCGACTAGCGGAAACAATGAGCAGTTCTTC. The V and J genes are TRBV27 and TRBJ2-1, with 9 bases lining up with TRBD2. The trim removed 4 bases at V and 5 bases at J, leaving 15 bases unmatched. CDR1 and CDR2 (germline): MNHEY, SMNVEV (reference sequence). The CDR3 contains 18 residues.